These 5 T cell receptor beta chains share one sample of origin, sequenced in a study of T cell responses to AZD1222 COVID-19 vaccine. The method was immunoSEQ multiplex PCR; TCRdb's version includes in-frame clones alone and lacks a portion of them. The data show tens of thousands of clones, with around three quarters seen just once and about 4.3% held by the top ten. Sequenced material: peripheral blood, taken on day 0 of AZD1222 vaccination. Receptors were obtained from an adult in good health.

The chain has TRBV27 and TRBJ2-1; 7 bases fit TRBD1. The junction had 14 bases not matched to a gene; V was cut back by 2 bases and J by 1 base. The CDR3 runs 19 residues. The V gene's germline CDR1 is MNHEY and CDR2 SMNVEV (reference sequence). This CDR3 reads CASSLMGRSDRESYNEQFF. The CDR3 region has the DNA TGTGCCAGCAGTTTAATGGGGCGAAGCGACAGGGAATCCTACAATGAGCAGTTCTTC.

The chain couples TRBV11-2 to TRBJ2-7, with 7 bases that match TRBD1. V lost 5 bases, J lost 6 bases, and 10 bases stayed unmatched. Germline CDR1 is SGHAT and CDR2 is FQNNGV. The length of the CDR3 is 14 residues. The DNA for the CDR3 is TGTGCCAGCAGCAGATCAGGGGGAGTCTTCGAGCAGTACTTC. Protein: CASSRSGGVFEQYF.

The chain combines TRBV7-8 with TRBJ1-5; 8 bases align to TRBD1. This CDR3 spans 15 amino acids. From germline, CDR1 is SGHVS and CDR2 FQNEAQ. V shed 3 bases, J shed 6 bases, and the junction held 7 bases outside the gene matches. CDR3: CASSFGTGGFQPQHF. For the CDR3, the DNA is TGTGCCAGCAGCTTTGGGACAGGAGGGTTTCAGCCCCAGCATTTT.

This clone appeared once. The gene calls are TRBV19 and TRBJ1-5; 12 bases align to TRBD1. The CDR3 extends over 15 amino acids. The V segment lost 5 bases and the J segment 9 bases; nucleotides outside the gene matches: 8. From germline, CDR1 is LNHDA and CDR2 SQIVND (reference sequence). Written as DNA, the CDR3 is TGTGCCAGTAGTTTCACGGGGACAGGGGGCCTGCCCCAGCATTTT. Its translation is CASSFTGTGGLPQHF.

Here the CDR3 DNA reads TGTGCTAGTGGTTTCGGAGTTGGAGGGGGAACGACCGGGGAGCTGTTTTTT. It yields the protein CASGFGVGGGTTGELFF. The genes are TRBV12-5 and TRBJ2-2; D is possibly TRBD1 or TRBD2 (6 bases each). Trimming shortened V by 3 bases and J by 5 bases, and 19 bases separated the two germline ends. The CDR3 is 17 amino acids. Germline loops: CDR1 LGHNT, CDR2 FRNRAP.